The sequence of this T cell receptor (beta chain) was determined in a study of T cells after yellow fever vaccination. Conversion of TCR transcripts into cDNA relied on 5'RACE template switching, which added a universal primer site and UMIs. TCRdb re-called the 5' RACE reads through MiXCR, storing one row per CDR3 protein. The sample has some 600,000 distinct CDR3 sequences, less than 20% seen once. Trimming removed 3 bases at V and 2 bases at J, with 10 bases between. CDR3 length: 15 amino acids. Germline-derived CDR1 and CDR2 are SGHTA and FQGNSA. As to this clonotype: Its target is unknown.

Study results and caveats: Sorted repertoires could include abundant contaminating clonotypes from bulk cells. A limited proportion of clonotypes was detected within both the CD4 and CD8 compartments.

The J gene is TRBJ2-2, the V gene TRBV7-2; D unclear. This receptor was obtained from a man younger than 35 who received the YFV17D yellow fever vaccine. The sequencing here drew on PBMCs, taken more than 4 days after the first yellow fever vaccination. The CDR3 is CASSFTTTNTGELFF. CDR3 sequence (DNA): TGTGCCAGCAGCTTTACCACCACAAACACCGGGGAGCTGTTTTTT.